This T cell receptor (beta chain) is drawn from a study of blood T cell repertoires in COVID-19. The method was immunoSEQ multiplex PCR; TCRdb's version includes in-frame clones alone and lacks a portion of them. The sample carries under 300,000 clones, 85% to 90% recorded once. V was shortened by 2 bases and J by 9 bases, with 11 bases between the two germline ends. Looked up from germline, CDR1 is LNHDA and CDR2 is SQIVND (reference sequence). The length of the CDR3 is 13 residues. The chain employs TRBV19 and TRBJ2-4; the D gene is possibly TRBD2 (6 bases). Sequencing input: peripheral blood. The receptor's source is a man in his sixties with acute or convalescent COVID-19. This CDR3 is CASSIRPRGIQYF. Written as DNA, the CDR3 is TGTGCCAGTAGTATAAGGCCGCGGGGCATTCAGTACTTC. The full variable domain, with the rest looked up from reference TRBV19 and TRBJ2-4, is DGGITQSPKYLFRKEGQNVTLSCEQNLNHDAMYWYRQDPGQGLRLIYYSQIVNDFQKGDIAEGYSVSREKKESFPLTVTSAQKNPTAFYLCASSIRPRGIQYFGAGTRLSVL.